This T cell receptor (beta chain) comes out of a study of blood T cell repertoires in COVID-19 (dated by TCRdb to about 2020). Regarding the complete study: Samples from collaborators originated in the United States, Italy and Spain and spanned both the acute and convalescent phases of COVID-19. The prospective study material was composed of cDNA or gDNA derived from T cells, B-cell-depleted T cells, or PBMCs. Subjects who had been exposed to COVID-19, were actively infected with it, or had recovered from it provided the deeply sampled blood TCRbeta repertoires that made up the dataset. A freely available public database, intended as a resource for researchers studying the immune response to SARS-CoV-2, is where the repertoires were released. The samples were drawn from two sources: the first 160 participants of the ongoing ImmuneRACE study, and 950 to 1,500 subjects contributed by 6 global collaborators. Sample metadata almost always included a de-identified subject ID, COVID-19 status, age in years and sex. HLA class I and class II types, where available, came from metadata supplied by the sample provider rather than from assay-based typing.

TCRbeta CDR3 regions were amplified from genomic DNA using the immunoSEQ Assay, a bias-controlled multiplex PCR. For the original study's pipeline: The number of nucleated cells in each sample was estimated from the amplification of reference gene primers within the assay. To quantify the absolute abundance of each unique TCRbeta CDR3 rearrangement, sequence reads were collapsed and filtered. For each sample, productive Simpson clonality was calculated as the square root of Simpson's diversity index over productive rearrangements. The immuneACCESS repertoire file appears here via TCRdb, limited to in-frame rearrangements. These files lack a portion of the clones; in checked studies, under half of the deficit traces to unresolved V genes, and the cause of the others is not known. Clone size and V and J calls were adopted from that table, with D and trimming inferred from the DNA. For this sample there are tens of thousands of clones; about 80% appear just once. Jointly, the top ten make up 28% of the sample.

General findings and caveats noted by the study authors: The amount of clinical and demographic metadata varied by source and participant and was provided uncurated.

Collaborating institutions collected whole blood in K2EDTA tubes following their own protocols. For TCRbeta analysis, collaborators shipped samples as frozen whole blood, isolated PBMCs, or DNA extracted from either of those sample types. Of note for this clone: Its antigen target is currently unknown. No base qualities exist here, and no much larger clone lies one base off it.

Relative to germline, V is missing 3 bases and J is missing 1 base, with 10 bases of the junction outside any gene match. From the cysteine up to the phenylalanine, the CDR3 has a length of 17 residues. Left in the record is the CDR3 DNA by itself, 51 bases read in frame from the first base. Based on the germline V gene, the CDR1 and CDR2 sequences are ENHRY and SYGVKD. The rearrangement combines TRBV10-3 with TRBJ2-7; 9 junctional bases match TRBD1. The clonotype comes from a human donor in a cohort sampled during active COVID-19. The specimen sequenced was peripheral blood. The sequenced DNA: TGTGCCATCAGTGAAGCCTTTCCGGGACAGGGATCCTACGAGCAGTACTTC. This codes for CAISEAFPGQGSYEQYF.